This TCR beta chain is from a study of graft-versus-host responses after intestinal transplantation. Study as a whole: Recipients had transplants, and these were multivisceral, liver-intestinal, or isolated intestinal.

Deletions cut 0 bases from V and 7 bases from J, with 7 bases between. Per the germline V gene, CDR1 is SGHDT and CDR2 is YYEEEE. CDR3 length: 12 amino acids. Concerning this clone: Its antigen is not identified.

The method was immunoSEQ multiplex PCR; TCRdb's version includes in-frame clones alone and lacks a portion of them. The top ten clones hold 0.9% to 1.5% of a sample with roughly 120,000 clones, just under 95% of them seen once. V and J are TRBV5-6 and TRBJ1-1, with D unclear. Sample: unstimulated CD8+ T cells sorted from spleen or lymph node cells, taken before transplant. The TCR sequence derives from a human donor who was the organ donor for an intestinal transplant. The CDR3: CASSLGGIEAFF. The CDR3 coding sequence is TGTGCCAGCAGCTTGGGGGGTATTGAAGCTTTCTTT.